This TCR beta chain is drawn from a study of shared clonotypes between healthy human individuals. Findings of the study overall: With few donors, the genetic and exposure-history diversity represented was limited.

CDR1 and CDR2 (germline): SGHAT, FQNNGV. V was pared by 5 bases and J by 5 bases, with 18 bases between. This CDR3 has 15 amino acids. Sorted-subset replicate PCR reactions were performed with 150 to 200 ng DNA, corresponding to 25,000 to 35,000 T cell genomes. The assay was immunoSEQ multiplex PCR, and TCRdb's table has in-frame clones only and misses some. The sample has 2.3 million or so clones, approximately 95% seen once; the top ten hold 0.35% to 0.45%. With regard to this clone: Its specificity is not known.

Sequencing was carried out using naive CD4+ T cells from PBMCs. Subset given: CD45RA+ positively selected. The rearrangement uses TRBV11-2 and TRBJ2-5, with D perhaps matching TRBD1 (6 bases). The clonotype originates from a man aged 18 to 30 in good health. Some clones in this sample may be carry-over from other donors' samples. This CDR3 reads CASSENRVERETQYF. CDR3 coding DNA: TGTGCCAGCAGCGAGAACAGGGTCGAGCGGGAGACCCAGTACTTC.